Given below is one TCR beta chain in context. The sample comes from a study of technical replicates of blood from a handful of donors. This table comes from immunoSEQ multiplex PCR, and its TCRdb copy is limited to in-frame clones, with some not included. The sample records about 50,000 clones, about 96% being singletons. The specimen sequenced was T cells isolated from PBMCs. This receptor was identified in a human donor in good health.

This chain's CDR3 is CASSLAAEKYETQYF. The CDR3 DNA follows: TGTGCCAGCAGTTTGGCAGCGGAGAAGTATGAGACCCAGTACTTC. This chain uses TRBV27 with TRBJ2-5; maybe TRBD2 (5 bases). The CDR3 loop spans 15 amino acids. Trimming pared 3 bases from V and 5 bases from J, leaving 16 bases between. Looked up from germline, CDR1 is MNHEY and CDR2 is SMNVEV (reference sequence).